These T cell receptor beta chains were read from a single sample in a study of T cell responses to AZD1222 COVID-19 vaccine. The repertoire was sequenced with immunoSEQ multiplex PCR; TCRdb's copy has only in-frame clones and lacks some. The table shows 90,000 to 130,000 clones, with about 90% occurring only once. The sequencing used peripheral blood, collected on day 0 of AZD1222 vaccination. The receptors here all came from an adult in good health. Each CDR3 is given with its conserved first and last residue. Fields, in order: V gene, J gene, CDR3 protein.

TRBV7-8	TRBJ2-1	CASPQLGEQFF
TRBV28	TRBJ2-2	CASSPPRGAGELFF
TRBV5-1	TRBJ2-7	CASRPGQDRTYEQYF
TRBV24-1	TRBJ2-1	CATGILAGAYNEQFF
TRBV28	TRBJ2-3	CASSSSGTPDGDTQYF
TRBV9	TRBJ1-5	CASSVAIDQPQHF
TRBV5-4	TRBJ1-1	CASSLLVNTEAFF
TRBV9	TRBJ2-1	CASSAGSYNEQFF
TRBV27	TRBJ1-2	CASREPTGSNYGYTF
TRBV18	TRBJ2-2	CASSLWTSGGINTGELFF